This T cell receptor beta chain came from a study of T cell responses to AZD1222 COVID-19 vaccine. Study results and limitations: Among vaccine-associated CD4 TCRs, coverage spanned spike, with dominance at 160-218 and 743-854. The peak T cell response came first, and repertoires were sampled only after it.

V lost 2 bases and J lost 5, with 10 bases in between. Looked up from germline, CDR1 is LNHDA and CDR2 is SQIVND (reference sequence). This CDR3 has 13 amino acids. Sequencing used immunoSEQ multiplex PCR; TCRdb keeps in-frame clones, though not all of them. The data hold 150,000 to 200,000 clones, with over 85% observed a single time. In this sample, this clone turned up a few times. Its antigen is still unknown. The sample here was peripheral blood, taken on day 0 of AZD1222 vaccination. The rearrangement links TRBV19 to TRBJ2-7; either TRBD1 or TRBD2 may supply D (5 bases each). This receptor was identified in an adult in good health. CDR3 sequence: CASSIQGVDEQYF. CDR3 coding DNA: TGTGCCAGTAGTATACAGGGAGTAGACGAGCAGTACTTC.